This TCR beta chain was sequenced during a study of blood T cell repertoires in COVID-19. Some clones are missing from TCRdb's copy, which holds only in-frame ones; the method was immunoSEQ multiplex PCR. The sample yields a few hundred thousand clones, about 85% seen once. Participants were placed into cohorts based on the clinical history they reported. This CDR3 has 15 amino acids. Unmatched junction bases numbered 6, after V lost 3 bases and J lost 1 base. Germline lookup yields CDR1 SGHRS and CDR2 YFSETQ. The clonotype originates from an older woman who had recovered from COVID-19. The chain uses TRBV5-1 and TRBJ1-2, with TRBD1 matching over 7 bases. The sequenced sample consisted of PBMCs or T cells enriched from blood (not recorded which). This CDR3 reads CASSSNRDSNYGYTF. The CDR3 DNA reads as TGCGCCAGCAGCTCTAACCGGGACAGTAACTATGGCTACACCTTC.